These 9 T cell receptor beta chains came from one sample sequenced in a study of post-analysis software for immune sequencing data. Regarding the study as a whole: With TRBV5-6, TRBV5-1 and TRBV20-1 included, about five TRBV segments were more frequent in patients than in controls.

Sequencing libraries made from TCR beta cDNA carried unique molecular identifiers. TCRdb reprocessed the PCR reads via MiXCR and lists one record per CDR3 protein. The sample includes some 450,000 distinct CDR3 sequences, 45% seen only once; the top ten take 9.5% to 13%. Antigens for these TCRs are unknown. Sequencing was done on a sample of blood. The receptors stem from a girl aged 5 to 17 with multiple sclerosis.

The chain employs TRBV20-1 and TRBJ2-3; 13 bases line up with TRBD2. In germline, CDR1 is DFQATT, CDR2 SNEGSKA (reference sequence). CDR3 length: 15 residues. V was clipped by 5 bases and J by 5 bases; unmatched bases: 7. The CDR3, as DNA: TGCAGTGCTGACGGACTAGCGGGAGTGGGAGATACGCAGTATTTT. Residues: CSADGLAGVGDTQYF.

V usage is TRBV6-6 and J usage is TRBJ2-5; 9 bases line up with TRBD1. Germline trimming cut 4 bases from V and 11 bases from J; bases unmatched to any gene: 8. The CDR3 extends over 13 amino acids. From germline, CDR1 is MNHNY and CDR2 SVGAGI (reference sequence). CDR3 in amino acids: CASSWDRVREQYF. The CDR3, as DNA: TGTGCCAGCAGTTGGGACAGGGTGCGAGAGCAGTACTTC.

This clonotype was seen just once. The chain has TRBV3-1 and TRBJ2-1; 7 nucleotides match TRBD2. This CDR3 spans 18 amino acids. Germline V gene data show CDR1 as LGHDT and CDR2 as YNNKEL (reference sequence). V shed 5 bases, J shed 0 bases, and the junction held 13 bases outside the gene matches. In DNA, the CDR3 is TGTGCCAGCAGCTCCCGGGGGGTGGATCCCAGCTCCTACAATGAGCAGTTCTTC. Protein: CASSSRGVDPSSYNEQFF.

This clonotype was recorded a few times. V and J are TRBV28 and TRBJ2-7; possibly TRBD1 or TRBD2 for D (5 bases each). The CDR3 extends over 11 amino acids. Germline CDR1 and CDR2: MDHEN and SYDVKM. The CDR3 protein is CASRDQYEQYF. DNA for the CDR3: TGTGCTTCCCGGGACCAGTACGAGCAGTACTTC. The whole variable domain, remainder taken from reference TRBV28 and TRBJ2-7, is DVKVTQSSRYLVKRTGEKVFLECVQDMDHENMFWYRQDPGLGLRLIYFSYDVKMKEKGDIPEGYSVSREKKERFSLILESASTNQTSMYLCASRDQYEQYFGPGTRLTVT.

The chain employs TRBV29-1 and TRBJ2-7, with unresolved D. The J call may be incorrect, as the DNA end agrees better with TRBJ2-4. The CDR3 length is 15 residues. Germline V gene lookup returns CDR1 SQVTM and CDR2 ANQGSEA. CDR3 loop: CSVAGQPWAKNIQYF. The DNA for the CDR3 is TGCAGCGTTGCGGGCCAGCCGTGGGCCAAAAACATTCAGTACTTC.

This chain connects TRBV10-2 to TRBJ2-1; D unclear. This CDR3 comprises 12 residues. Trimming cost V 6 bases and J 12 bases, with 15 bases left between them. Germline-derived CDR1 and CDR2 are WSHSY and SAAADI. The CDR3 DNA reads as TGCGCCAGCAGCGACACCGTGGCTGGGCAGTTCTTC. Its translation is CASSDTVAGQFF.

CDR3: CASSRLSGSSPHEQFF. CDR3 coding DNA: TGTGCCAGCAGCCGTCTTAGCGGGAGTTCCCCCCATGAGCAGTTCTTC. The chain employs TRBV3-1 and TRBJ2-1; 9 bases align to TRBD2. V lost 4 bases to trimming and J lost 8 bases; unmatched junction nucleotides: 12. The CDR3 covers 16 residues. From germline, CDR1 is LGHDT and CDR2 YNNKEL (reference sequence).

A few counts support this clonotype. J is TRBJ2-1 and V is TRBV14; 9 bases agree with TRBD1. Germline V CDR1 and CDR2: SGHDN, FVKESK. This CDR3 is built from 15 residues. With 6 bases clipped from V and 0 bases from J, the junction kept 3 bases outside the gene matches. CDR3 bases: TGTGCCAGCAGGAAGACAGGGGGCTCCTACAATGAGCAGTTCTTC. It translates to CASRKTGGSYNEQFF.

This clonotype turned up a few times. A read error may produce the germline difference seen at one junction end. The chain carries TRBV27 and TRBJ2-7, with 7 bases lining up with TRBD1. The germline gives CDR1 MNHEY, CDR2 SMNVEV (reference sequence). This CDR3 is built from 13 residues. CDR3 coding DNA: TGTGCCAGCAGTACCGGGACAGCCTACGGGCAGTACTTC. This translates into CASSTGTAYGQYF.